This T cell receptor beta chain originates from a study of T cell responses to AZD1222 COVID-19 vaccine. Overall study context: Pooled together were second doses at about 4 or about 12 weeks. Study results and caveats: Clonal diversity may have been underestimated, and the donors were mostly white British, with more females than males.

With regard to this clone: The antigen is unknown.

The junction had 4 bases not matched to a gene; V was cut back by 2 bases and J by 3 bases. From germline, CDR1 is LGHDT and CDR2 YNNKEL (reference sequence). The CDR3 totals 15 residues. The protocol was immunoSEQ multiplex PCR, while the TCRdb copy is restricted to in-frame clones and leaves out a portion. The repertoire holds 150,000 to 200,000 clones, with more than 80% as singletons. The receptor was isolated from an adult in good health. Sequenced here: peripheral blood, sampled on day 0 of AZD1222 vaccination. The V and J genes are TRBV3-1 (or the pseudogene TRBV3-2) and TRBJ1-3; 7 positions match TRBD1. CDR3 amino acids: CASSQNAGGGNTIYF. Written as DNA, the CDR3 is TGTGCCAGCAGCCAAAATGCAGGGGGTGGAAACACCATATATTTT.